The 19 T cell receptor beta chains in this list originate from one sample, sequenced in a study of Tregs in tolerant kidney transplant recipients (dated by TCRdb to the late 2010s). Library construction relied on the immunoSEQ multiplex PCR assay. The table was pulled from immuneACCESS by TCRdb, which kept in-frame rearrangements only. Such tables lose some clones; where checked, under half of the loss comes from unresolved V genes, and the rest has no known cause. This sample is represented by about 77,000 clones; more than 95% of them were singletons. 0.55% to 0.6% of the sample belongs to the ten largest clones. In the paper's terms, the time point label means: blood sample drawn before combined kidney and bone marrow transplant. The specimen was CD4+ T cells from blood, collected before the transplant. The source of these receptors is a human donor who received a combined kidney and bone marrow transplant.

The genes are TRBV20-1 and TRBJ2-1, with D unclear. Germline V CDR1 and CDR2: DFQATT, SNEGSKA (reference sequence). This CDR3 has 11 amino acids. V was pared by 6 bases and J by 3 bases, with 6 bases between. The CDR3 nucleotides are TGCAGTGCCAACAACTACAATGAGCAGTTCTTC. This translates into CSANNYNEQFF.

The V and J genes are TRBV19 and TRBJ2-7, with D possibly being TRBD1 (6 bases). V was trimmed by 4 bases and J by 3 bases, leaving 16 bases between them. CDR3 length: 15 amino acids. The germline V gene encodes CDR1 LNHDA and CDR2 SQIVND (reference sequence). CDR3: CASSTDRIPLYEQYF. CDR3 in DNA: TGTGCCAGTAGTACCGACAGGATACCCCTCTACGAGCAGTACTTC.

The gene calls are TRBV18 and TRBJ2-1; possibly TRBD1 for D (5 bases). Per the germline V gene, CDR1 is KGHSH and CDR2 is LQKENI. The CDR3 consists of 14 residues. Trimming took 0 bases from V and 7 from J, leaving 10 bases between them. The chain's CDR3 is CASSPPHPGNEQFF. CDR3 in DNA: TGTGCCAGCTCACCACCACATCCAGGGAATGAGCAGTTCTTC. The variable domain in full, completed from reference TRBV18 and TRBJ2-1, reads NAGVMQNPRHLVRRRGQEARLRCSPMKGHSHVYWYRQLPEEGLKFMVYLQKENIIDESGMPKERFSAEFPKEGPSILRIQQVVRGDSAAYFCASSPPHPGNEQFFGPGTRLTVL.

The V call is TRBV7-7, the J call TRBJ2-2; 8 bases align to TRBD1. Germline loops: CDR1 SSHAT, CDR2 FNYEAQ (reference sequence). The CDR3 spans 14 residues. Losses at the gene ends were 6 bases for V and 4 bases for J; bases not matched to a gene: 4. CDR3 sequence reads: CASRLDRATGELFF. The CDR3 bases are TGTGCCAGCAGACTGGACAGGGCCACCGGGGAGCTGTTTTTT. The complete variable domain, with remaining parts taken from reference TRBV7-7 and TRBJ2-2, reads GAGVSQSPRYKVTKRGQDVTLRCDPISSHATLYWYQQALGQGPEFLTYFNYEAQPDKSGLPSDRFSAERPEGSISTLTIQRTEQRDSAMYRCASRLDRATGELFFGEGSRLTVL.

This rearrangement joins TRBV7-2 to TRBJ2-5; 10 positions match TRBD1. The V gene's germline CDR1 is SGHTA and CDR2 FQGNSA. Trimming removed 1 base from V and 2 bases from J; junction bases left unmatched: 7. The CDR3 has 17 residues. In DNA form, the CDR3 reads TGTGCCAGCAGCTTAGGAGACAGGGGGCTGCGGCAAGAGACCCAGTACTTC. Translation: CASSLGDRGLRQETQYF. The complete variable domain, with remaining parts taken from reference TRBV7-2 and TRBJ2-5, reads GAGVSQSPSNKVTEKGKDVELRCDPISGHTALYWYRQSLGQGLEFLIYFQGNSAPDKSGLPSDRFSAERTGGSVSTLTIQRTQQEDSAVYLCASSLGDRGLRQETQYFGPGTRLLVL.

V gene TRBV6-6 combines with J gene TRBJ1-6, with D uncertain. In germline, CDR1 is MNHNY, CDR2 SVGAGI (reference sequence). The CDR3 covers 16 residues. V lost 2 bases to trimming and J lost 2 bases, with 10 bases between them. The CDR3 loop reads CASSYGPGPYNSPLHF. CDR3 coding DNA: TGTGCCAGCAGTTACGGCCCGGGTCCCTATAATTCACCCCTCCACTTT.

This rearrangement joins TRBV2 to TRBJ2-5; TRBD1 agrees at 7 bases. With V trimmed by 10 bases and J by 1 base, 15 bases remained unmatched. The CDR3 length is 16 residues. Germline V lookup: CDR1 SNHLY, CDR2 FYNNEI. The DNA of the CDR3 is TGTGCCACCAGACAGGGAGCTGCGCGGGCCCAAGAGACCCAGTACTTC. Encoded protein: CATRQGAARAQETQYF.

The CDR3 loop is CASSLTPNTEAFF. CDR3 sequence (DNA): TGCGCCAGCAGCTTGACACCGAACACTGAAGCTTTCTTT. The chain recombines TRBV5-1 with TRBJ1-1; D remains unclear. Per germline, CDR1 SGHRS and CDR2 YFSETQ. CDR3 length: 13 amino acids. The V end was cut by 1 base, the J end by 1 base, with 5 bases between.

The chain employs TRBV10-3 and TRBJ2-2, with 7 bases lining up with TRBD1. The CDR3 has 16 residues. Germline trimming cut 10 bases from V and 6 bases from J; bases unmatched to any gene: 17. Germline CDR1 ENHRY, CDR2 SYGVKD. The CDR3, as DNA: TGTGCCACAACTCCAACATCGACAGGGCTTCCCGGGGAGCTGTTTTTT. It encodes CATTPTSTGLPGELFF.

The chain joins TRBV30 to TRBJ1-5; D might be TRBD1 (5 bases). Germline CDR1 and CDR2: GTSNPN and SVGIG (reference sequence). Between the trimmed V and J ends, which lost 2 bases and 0 bases, there was a span of 17 bases. The CDR3 has 17 residues. The CDR3 DNA follows: TGTGCCTGGAGTATGTCATGGGGGGTTCCTAGCAATCAGCCCCAGCATTTT. It codes for CAWSMSWGVPSNQPQHF.

The gene calls are TRBV7-3 and TRBJ2-4; TRBD1 agrees at 11 bases. V lost 9 bases and J lost 0; bases outside the gene matches: 1. Germline V gene lookup returns CDR1 SGHTA and CDR2 FQGTGA. The CDR3 contains 14 residues. The CDR3 is CARDRGRAKNIQYF. The CDR3 nucleotides are TGTGCCAGGGACAGGGGGCGAGCCAAAAACATTCAGTACTTC. The full variable domain, its missing parts supplied by reference TRBV7-3 and TRBJ2-4, is GAGVSQTPSNKVTEKGKYVELRCDPISGHTALYWYRQSLGQGPEFLIYFQGTGAADDSGLPNDRFFAVRPEGSVSTLKIQRTERGDSAVYLCARDRGRAKNIQYFGAGTRLSVL.

The CDR3: CASSLGGTAVTGPQHF. The CDR3 region has the DNA TGTGCCAGCAGCTTAGGAGGGACAGCCGTAACGGGGCCCCAGCATTTT. The chain couples TRBV7-2 to TRBJ1-5; 7 bases map to TRBD1. Germline V CDR1 and CDR2: SGHTA, FQGNSA. This CDR3 has 16 amino acids. V was pared by 1 base and J by 9 bases, with 12 bases of the junction left unmatched.

The V gene is TRBV6-1, the J gene TRBJ2-2; D uncertain. This CDR3 contains 16 residues. Germline V gene sequence: CDR1 MNHNS, CDR2 SASEGT. Trimming took off 3 bases at V and 0 bases at J, with 11 bases between the two ends. The CDR3 region has the DNA TGTGCCAGCAGTGATTACAGACCCGCGAACACCGGGGAGCTGTTTTTT. Translated: CASSDYRPANTGELFF.

The J gene is TRBJ1-6, the V gene TRBV5-1, with TRBD1 matching 9 bases. The V and J ends lost 3 bases and 7 bases, in that order; junction bases with no gene match: 5. Germline V CDR1 and CDR2: SGHRS, YFSETQ. The CDR3 is 15 residues long. CDR3 sequence: CASSSGQGGNSPLHF. CDR3 bases: TGCGCCAGCAGCTCGGGACAGGGAGGGAATTCACCCCTCCACTTT.

The chain carries TRBV7-2 and TRBJ1-1; no clear D gene. V was clipped by 3 bases and J by 3 bases, with 8 bases between them. Germline loops: CDR1 SGHTA, CDR2 FQGNSA. This CDR3 is 13 amino acids long. Written as DNA, the CDR3 is TGTGCCAGCAGCTTTGACACTTACACTGAAGCTTTCTTT. Protein product: CASSFDTYTEAFF.

The CDR3 protein is CSASTMDEQFF. CDR3 nucleotide sequence: TGCAGTGCTAGTACTATGGATGAGCAGTTCTTC. The rearrangement links TRBV20-1 to TRBJ2-1; D ambiguous. The CDR3 loop spans 11 amino acids. V dropped 3 bases and J dropped 8 bases, with 8 bases sitting between them. CDR1 and CDR2 from the germline V gene are DFQATT and SNEGSKA (reference sequence).

This clone was seen a few times. CDR3 DNA sequence: TGTGCCATCAGTGCGGGGGGAGGGGATGATGAAAAACTGTTTTTT. This encodes CAISAGGGDDEKLFF. The J gene is TRBJ1-4, the V gene TRBV10-3, with a weak D call TRBD1 (5 bases). CDR1 and CDR2 (germline): ENHRY, SYGVKD. The CDR3 spans 15 residues. The V end was cut by 4 bases, the J end by 6 bases, with 15 bases between.

V usage is TRBV4-1 and J usage is TRBJ2-1; 7 bases align to TRBD1. V lost 5 bases, J lost 8 bases, and 6 bases stayed unmatched. CDR1 and CDR2 (germline): MGHRA, YSYEKL. This CDR3 has 13 residues. CDR3 amino acids: CASSYRGVDEQFF. DNA of the CDR3: TGCGCCAGCAGCTACAGGGGAGTCGATGAGCAGTTCTTC.

The V gene is TRBV7-3, the J gene TRBJ2-3, with 11 bases aligning to TRBD2. V lost 3 bases, J lost 2 bases, and 1 base stayed unmatched. Looked up from germline, CDR1 is SGHTA and CDR2 is FQGTGA. CDR3 length: 15 residues. The CDR3 protein is CASSLTSGNTDTQYF. In DNA form, the CDR3 reads TGTGCCAGCAGCTTGACTAGCGGGAACACAGATACGCAGTATTTT.